This T cell receptor beta chain stems from a study of identical twins. The V gene's germline CDR1 is DFQATT and CDR2 SNEGSKA (reference sequence). Trimming pared 6 bases from V and 3 bases from J, leaving 9 bases between. This CDR3 comprises 12 residues. The donors were all healthy and Caucasian. TCRdb re-derived calls from the 5' RACE reads in MiXCR, one entry per CDR3 protein. The sample has hundreds of thousands of distinct CDR3 sequences; approximately 13% are singletons. Only a few counts were recorded for this clonotype. These data are also associated with another study on yellow fever vaccine responses in identical twins.

V and J are TRBV20-1 and TRBJ1-3; a weak D match, TRBD1 (6 bases). The sample was PBMCs. This TCR was recovered from a young woman in good health. Here the CDR3 DNA reads TGCAGTGCAGGGGGAAATGGAAACACCATATATTTT. It is translated as CSAGGNGNTIYF.